These T cell receptor beta chains were read from a single sample in a study of blood T cells in healthy people across ages. TCRdb re-derived calls from the 5' RACE reads in MiXCR, one entry per CDR3 protein. The table records over a million distinct CDR3 sequences, under 45% of them present only once. The specimen was blood. Source of these receptors: a woman aged 55-75 years in good health. Each CDR3 is given with its conserved first and last residue. A D gene is named only where the DNA matches it firmly. Clone size, where shown, is once, few, many, or a class for clones that have expanded.

clone_size,d_call,v_call,j_call,cdr3_aa,cdr3_nt
NA,NA,TRBV29-1,TRBJ2-7,CSVGGVHEQYF,TGCAGCGTTGGCGGGGTACACGAGCAGTACTTC
NA,TRBD1,TRBV12-3/TRBV12-4,TRBJ1-2,CASSPLGDRFRDTF,TGTGCCAGCAGTCCTTTGGGGGACAGATTTCGGGACACCTTC
NA,TRBD2,TRBV7-9,TRBJ2-2,CASSLSGSNVGELFF,TGTGCCAGCAGTCTTAGCGGGAGTAATGTCGGGGAGCTGTTTTTT
NA,TRBD2,TRBV13,TRBJ2-1,CASSYPSSGSHNEQFF,TGTGCCAGCAGCTACCCCTCTAGCGGGAGCCACAATGAGCAGTTCTTC
NA,NA,TRBV7-9,TRBJ2-7,CASSSQGAGVTSYEQYF,TGTGCCAGCAGCTCGCAAGGAGCGGGCGTTACCTCCTACGAGCAGTACTTC
NA,NA,TRBV6-1,TRBJ1-5,CASKEGISNQPQHF,TGTGCCAGCAAGGAAGGGATTAGCAATCAGCCCCAGCATTTT
few,NA,TRBV3-1,TRBJ2-7,CASSQNGYEQYF,TGTGCCAGCAGCCAAAATGGCTACGAGCAGTACTTC
few,NA,TRBV9,TRBJ2-7,CASSGDLGSGAGGEQYF,TGTGCCAGCAGCGGTGATCTCGGATCGGGGGCTGGGGGAGAGCAGTACTTC
NA,NA,TRBV2,TRBJ2-3,CASTSSVQSTDTQYF,TGTGCCAGCACCTCCTCGGTACAGTCCACAGATACGCAGTATTTT
few,NA,TRBV12-3/TRBV12-4,TRBJ1-5,CASSLGAGWDQPQHF,TGTGCCAGCAGTTTAGGGGCAGGTTGGGATCAGCCCCAGCATTTT
NA,NA,TRBV2,TRBJ1-4,CASSEVGLGNEKLFF,TGTGCCAGCAGCGAAGTGGGGTTGGGTAATGAAAAACTGTTTTTT
few,TRBD1,TRBV10-3,TRBJ1-1,CAIRTGTENTEAFF,TGTGCCATCAGGACCGGGACAGAGAACACTGAAGCTTTCTTT
many,NA,TRBV20-1,TRBJ2-1,CSASLALSSYNEQFF,TGCAGTGCGAGCCTAGCGTTGAGCTCCTACAATGAGCAGTTCTTC
few,TRBD2,TRBV20-1,TRBJ2-3,CSARATSGATDTQYF,TGCAGTGCTAGAGCGACTAGCGGGGCCACAGATACGCAGTATTTT
NA,TRBD2,TRBV30,TRBJ2-5,CAWGGGAAETQYF,TGTGCCTGGGGCGGGGGGGCAGCGGAGACCCAGTACTTC
NA,NA,TRBV7-8,TRBJ1-1,CASALPGSTEAFF,TGTGCCAGCGCATTGCCTGGCAGCACTGAAGCTTTCTTT
NA,TRBD2,TRBV10-2,TRBJ2-7,CASSDSAILAGAKEQYF,TGCGCCAGCAGTGATTCTGCAATACTAGCGGGAGCTAAGGAGCAGTACTTC
NA,NA,TRBV27,TRBJ2-7,CASSPLGTAYEQYF,TGTGCCAGCAGTCCCCTCGGGACGGCCTACGAGCAGTACTTC
NA,NA,TRBV12-3/TRBV12-4,TRBJ2-1,CASNSRKEPNEQFF,TGTGCCAGCAATTCTAGGAAGGAGCCCAATGAGCAGTTCTTC
NA,NA,TRBV7-3,TRBJ2-3,CASSRSAGSTDTQYF,TGTGCCAGCAGCCGATCTGCGGGCAGCACAGATACGCAGTATTTT
NA,TRBD1,TRBV9,TRBJ1-2,CASTAGQGFQSGYTF,TGTGCCAGCACAGCCGGACAGGGGTTTCAAAGTGGCTACACCTTC
NA,NA,TRBV7-9,TRBJ2-1,CASSPWTRASNEQFF,TGTGCCAGCAGCCCATGGACTCGAGCTAGCAATGAGCAGTTCTTC